This T cell receptor (beta chain) was obtained from a study of blood T cell repertoires in COVID-19. Study overall: The study drew acute and convalescent COVID-19 samples from the United States, Italy and Spain. Sources were T cells, B-cell-depleted T cells, or PBMCs; the material itself was cDNA or gDNA.

V was clipped by 3 bases and J by 3 bases, with 9 bases between them. The germline V gene has CDR1 WNHNN and CDR2 SYGVQD (reference sequence). This CDR3 has 13 residues. In the authors' workflow: Reference gene primer amplification yielded estimated nucleated cell counts. Only in-frame clones appear in the TCRdb table, and some are missing; sequencing was by immunoSEQ multiplex PCR. The DNA gave D and trimming, while V, J and clone size come from that table. In the table there are about 180,000 clones, 75% to 90% of which are singletons. The receptor's source is a human donor with active or convalescent COVID-19. The donor label of this sample is uncertain. The genes are TRBV10-1 and TRBJ2-7; no clear D. The material sequenced was peripheral blood. In DNA form, the CDR3 reads TGCGCCAGCAGTGATGCGGCCAACTACGAGCAGTACTTC. Its translation is CASSDAANYEQYF.